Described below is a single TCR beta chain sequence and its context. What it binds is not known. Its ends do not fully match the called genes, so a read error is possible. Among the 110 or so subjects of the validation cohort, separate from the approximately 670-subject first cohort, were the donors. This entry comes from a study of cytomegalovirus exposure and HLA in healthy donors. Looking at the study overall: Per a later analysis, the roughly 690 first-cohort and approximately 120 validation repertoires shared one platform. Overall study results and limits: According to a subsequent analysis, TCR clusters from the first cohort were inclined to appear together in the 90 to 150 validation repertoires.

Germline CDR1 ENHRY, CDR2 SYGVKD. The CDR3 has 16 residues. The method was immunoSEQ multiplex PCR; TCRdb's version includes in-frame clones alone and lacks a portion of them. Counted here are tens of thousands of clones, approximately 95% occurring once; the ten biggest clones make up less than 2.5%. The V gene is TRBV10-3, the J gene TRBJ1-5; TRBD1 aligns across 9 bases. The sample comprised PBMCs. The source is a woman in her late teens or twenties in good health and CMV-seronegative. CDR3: CAISERDRVPLGAYSF. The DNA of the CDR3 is TGTGCCATCAGTGAACGGGACAGGGTTCCGTTGGGGGCTTATTCTTTT.